This T cell receptor beta chain appears in the sequencing data of a study of long-term antiretroviral therapy in people with HIV. Researchers ran immunoSEQ v3.0 at survey level. Measured with immunoSEQ multiplex PCR; TCRdb has only the in-frame clones, and not every one. The repertoire consists of 15,000 to 20,000 clones, with about 87% occurring once and the leading ten covering around 4%. This clone appeared once. The sequence derives from a man younger than 30 with HIV. The sample in question was unsorted PBMCs, obtained 2.1 years after starting antiretroviral therapy.

The CDR3 reads CASSVVPRLGETQYF. DNA of the CDR3: TGTGCCAGCAGCGTAGTACCGCGGTTGGGGGAGACCCAGTACTTC. The V call is TRBV9, the J call TRBJ2-5; no definite D call. The V gene lost 0 bases and the J gene lost 5 bases, with 14 bases spanning the gap. CDR1 is SGDLS and CDR2 is YYNGEE in the germline V gene. The CDR3 has 15 residues. The full variable domain, rest sourced from reference TRBV9 and TRBJ2-5, is DSGVTQTPKHLITATGQRVTLRCSPRSGDLSVYWYQQSLDQGLQFLIQYYNGEERAKGNILERFSAQQFPDLHSELNLSSLELGDSALYFCASSVVPRLGETQYFGPGTRLLVL.